These T cell receptor beta chains were read from a single sample in a study of human T cells and chemical hapten exposure. TCRdb re-derived calls from the RACE reads in MiXCR, one entry per CDR3 protein. The sample records 300,000 to 450,000 distinct CDR3 sequences, 5.1% being singletons. The material sequenced was whole blood, taken in connection with sensitization to the hapten diphenylcyclopropenone (DPC). The receptors originated from a woman aged 45-65 years with alopecia areata. Some clones in this sample may be carry-over from other donors' samples. Both conserved end residues are part of each CDR3. D genes are given only for firm matches. Some rows mark clone size as missing; the rest say once, few, many or name a class of expanded clone.

CDR3 protein: CASSLAGTGGTNQPQHF
CDR3 DNA: TGTGCCAGCAGCTTAGCGGGAACAGGGGGAACCAATCAGCCCCAGCATTTT
D gene: TRBD1
clone size: NA
V gene: TRBV7-9
J gene: TRBJ1-5

CDR3 protein: CASSRTQGADEQYF
CDR3 DNA: TGCGCCAGCAGCCGGACCCAGGGGGCGGACGAGCAGTACTTC
D gene: TRBD1
clone size: many
V gene: TRBV4-1
J gene: TRBJ2-7

CDR3 protein: CASSSQSGLSYEQYF
CDR3 DNA: TGCGCCAGCAGCTCGCAGTCCGGCCTTTCCTACGAGCAGTACTTC
D gene: NA
clone size: few
V gene: TRBV5-1
J gene: TRBJ2-7

CDR3 protein: CASSLYGGTKLNTEAFF
CDR3 DNA: TGTGCCAGCAGTTTATATGGAGGGACAAAATTGAACACTGAAGCTTTCTTT
D gene: NA
clone size: many
V gene: TRBV27
J gene: TRBJ1-1

CDR3 protein: CAISESAGSNNGYTF
CDR3 DNA: TGTGCCATCAGTGAGTCGGCTGGGTCAAACAATGGCTACACCTTC
D gene: NA
clone size: many
V gene: TRBV10-3
J gene: TRBJ1-2

CDR3 protein: CASSLAGGLKNIQYF
CDR3 DNA: TGTGCCAGCAGCTTAGCGGGAGGCCTAAAAAACATTCAGTACTTC
D gene: NA
clone size: many
V gene: TRBV7-2
J gene: TRBJ2-4

CDR3 protein: CASTPGYTEAFF
CDR3 DNA: TGTGCCAGCACCCCGGGGTACACTGAAGCTTTCTTT
D gene: NA
clone size: NA
V gene: TRBV6-2/TRBV6-3
J gene: TRBJ1-1

CDR3 protein: CASSYRDTDTQYF
CDR3 DNA: TGTGCCAGCAGTTACCGAGACACAGATACGCAGTATTTT
D gene: NA
clone size: many
V gene: TRBV12-3/TRBV12-4
J gene: TRBJ2-3

CDR3 protein: CASARALLAKNIQYF
CDR3 DNA: TGTGCCAGCGCAAGGGCCTTACTAGCCAAAAACATTCAGTACTTC
D gene: NA
clone size: NA
V gene: TRBV6-5
J gene: TRBJ2-4

CDR3 protein: CAWSTRGSYGYTF
CDR3 DNA: TGTGCCTGGAGCACCCGCGGTTCGTATGGCTACACCTTC
D gene: NA
clone size: NA
V gene: TRBV30
J gene: TRBJ1-2

CDR3 protein: CASSLGSPHNEQFF
CDR3 DNA: TGTGCCAGCAGTTTGGGCAGCCCCCACAATGAGCAGTTCTTC
D gene: NA
clone size: NA
V gene: TRBV12-3/TRBV12-4
J gene: TRBJ2-1

CDR3 protein: CASSANLAALKNIQYF
CDR3 DNA: TGTGCCAGCAGTGCAAACCTAGCGGCGCTCAAAAACATTCAGTACTTC
D gene: TRBD2
clone size: many
V gene: TRBV7-2
J gene: TRBJ2-4

CDR3 protein: CASTDWTGGLNTGELFF
CDR3 DNA: TGTGCCAGCACCGATTGGACAGGCGGATTGAACACCGGGGAGCTGTTTTTT
D gene: TRBD1
clone size: many
V gene: TRBV27
J gene: TRBJ2-2

CDR3 protein: CASSYPVGLQETQYF
CDR3 DNA: TGTGCCAGCAGTTACCCGGTCGGATTACAAGAGACCCAGTACTTC
D gene: NA
clone size: many
V gene: TRBV6-2/TRBV6-3
J gene: TRBJ2-5

CDR3 protein: CSARGLAGYNEQFF
CDR3 DNA: TGCAGTGCTAGAGGCCTAGCGGGGTACAATGAGCAGTTCTTC
D gene: TRBD2
clone size: many
V gene: TRBV20-1
J gene: TRBJ2-1

CDR3 protein: CASSITGPGTDTQYF
CDR3 DNA: TGTGCCAGCAGCATTACGGGACCCGGGACAGATACGCAGTATTTT
D gene: NA
clone size: NA
V gene: TRBV7-2
J gene: TRBJ2-3

CDR3 protein: CASSVDASGGLRDEQFF
CDR3 DNA: TGTGCCAGCAGCGTAGACGCTAGCGGGGGCCTACGGGATGAGCAGTTCTTC
D gene: TRBD2
clone size: many
V gene: TRBV9
J gene: TRBJ2-1

CDR3 protein: CASSPKPNTEAFF
CDR3 DNA: TGTGCCAGCTCACCAAAGCCGAACACTGAAGCTTTCTTT
D gene: NA
clone size: NA
V gene: TRBV18
J gene: TRBJ1-1

CDR3 protein: CASSPRGGTGYEGYTF
CDR3 DNA: TGTGCCAGCAGCCCACGAGGCGGGACAGGGTACGAAGGCTACACCTTC
D gene: TRBD1
clone size: many
V gene: TRBV9
J gene: TRBJ1-2

CDR3 protein: CASSLAMADTQYF
CDR3 DNA: TGTGCCAGCAGCTTAGCCATGGCCGATACGCAGTATTTT
D gene: NA
clone size: NA
V gene: TRBV7-2
J gene: TRBJ2-3

CDR3 protein: CASSLAPRTIQPQHF
CDR3 DNA: TGTGCCAGCAGCTTAGCCCCTCGTACTATCCAGCCCCAGCATTTT
D gene: NA
clone size: NA
V gene: TRBV7-8
J gene: TRBJ1-5

CDR3 protein: CASSPLLTSAGGKPQIGNTIYF
CDR3 DNA: TGTGCCAGCTCTCCTCTCCTGACCAGTGCCGGCGGTAAACCTCAGATCGGTAACACCATATATTTT
D gene: NA
clone size: NA
V gene: TRBV18
J gene: TRBJ1-3

CDR3 protein: CASSFGIKDTQYF
CDR3 DNA: TGTGCCAGCAGCTTTGGGATCAAGGATACGCAGTATTTT
D gene: NA
clone size: few
V gene: TRBV7-8
J gene: TRBJ2-3

CDR3 protein: CASSALAGGGETQYF
CDR3 DNA: TGTGCCAGCAGCGCGCTAGCGGGAGGTGGAGAGACCCAGTACTTC
D gene: TRBD2
clone size: few
V gene: TRBV11-2
J gene: TRBJ2-5

CDR3 protein: CASSVGGGRNQPQHF
CDR3 DNA: TGTGCCAGCAGCGTAGGAGGGGGTAGAAATCAGCCCCAGCATTTT
D gene: NA
clone size: many
V gene: TRBV9
J gene: TRBJ1-5

CDR3 protein: CASSLKAGMGYTF
CDR3 DNA: TGTGCCAGCAGCTTGAAGGCAGGGATGGGCTACACCTTC
D gene: NA
clone size: many
V gene: TRBV11-2
J gene: TRBJ1-2

CDR3 protein: CASSEARGSTDTQYF
CDR3 DNA: TGTGCCAGCAGTGAAGCGCGGGGTAGCACAGATACGCAGTATTTT
D gene: NA
clone size: NA
V gene: TRBV2
J gene: TRBJ2-3

CDR3 protein: CASSQAEGNTIYF
CDR3 DNA: TGTGCCAGCTCCCAAGCAGAAGGAAACACCATATATTTT
D gene: NA
clone size: few
V gene: TRBV18
J gene: TRBJ1-3

CDR3 protein: CASSLALAGASTDTQYF
CDR3 DNA: TGCGCCAGCAGCTTGGCCCTAGCGGGAGCTAGCACAGATACGCAGTATTTT
D gene: TRBD2
clone size: many
V gene: TRBV5-1
J gene: TRBJ2-3

CDR3 protein: CASSPPGPEGPPEQYF
CDR3 DNA: TGTGCCAGCTCACCACCCGGGCCTGAGGGGCCCCCCGAGCAGTACTTC
D gene: NA
clone size: NA
V gene: TRBV18
J gene: TRBJ2-7

CDR3 protein: CASSEAGSGANTEAFF
CDR3 DNA: TGTGCCAGCAGTGAAGCGGGTTCAGGGGCGAACACTGAAGCTTTCTTT
D gene: NA
clone size: few
V gene: TRBV6-1
J gene: TRBJ1-1

CDR3 protein: CASSQIQGTGELFF
CDR3 DNA: TGTGCCAGCAGCCAAATACAGGGGACCGGGGAGCTGTTTTTT
D gene: TRBD1
clone size: NA
V gene: TRBV3-1
J gene: TRBJ2-2

CDR3 protein: CASSQQGAFSEQYF
CDR3 DNA: TGCGCCAGCAGTCAACAGGGGGCTTTCAGCGAGCAGTACTTC
D gene: TRBD1
clone size: many
V gene: TRBV10-2
J gene: TRBJ2-7

CDR3 protein: CASSDLAGTTDTQYF
CDR3 DNA: TGTGCCAGCAGTGACTTAGCGGGGACCACAGATACGCAGTATTTT
D gene: TRBD2
clone size: many
V gene: TRBV6-4
J gene: TRBJ2-3

CDR3 protein: CAARGESGGYTF
CDR3 DNA: TGTGCTGCACGAGGGGAGTCGGGTGGCTACACCTTC
D gene: NA
clone size: many
V gene: TRBV2
J gene: TRBJ1-2

CDR3 protein: CASSQDTVTGYETQYF
CDR3 DNA: TGCGCCAGCAGCCAAGATACTGTGACAGGGTACGAGACCCAGTACTTC
D gene: TRBD1
clone size: few
V gene: TRBV4-1
J gene: TRBJ2-5

CDR3 protein: CASSLQPGMNTEAFF
CDR3 DNA: TGTGCCAGCAGCTTACAGCCGGGGATGAACACTGAAGCTTTCTTT
D gene: NA
clone size: few
V gene: TRBV7-2
J gene: TRBJ1-1

CDR3 protein: CASSEGTRVSPLHF
CDR3 DNA: TGTGCCAGCAGTGAGGGGACACGGGTTTCACCCCTCCACTTT
D gene: NA
clone size: few
V gene: TRBV6-1
J gene: TRBJ1-6

CDR3 protein: CASSEGATGETQYF
CDR3 DNA: TGTGCCAGCAGTGAAGGAGCTACGGGCGAGACCCAGTACTTC
D gene: NA
clone size: few
V gene: TRBV2
J gene: TRBJ2-5

CDR3 protein: CASSQPWGEQYF
CDR3 DNA: TGTGCCAGCAGCCAGCCCTGGGGCGAGCAGTACTTC
D gene: NA
clone size: NA
V gene: TRBV3-1
J gene: TRBJ2-7

CDR3 protein: CSAGRFGETQYF
CDR3 DNA: TGCAGTGCTGGTCGTTTCGGCGAGACCCAGTACTTC
D gene: NA
clone size: many
V gene: TRBV20-1
J gene: TRBJ2-5

CDR3 protein: CASSPMGYEQYF
CDR3 DNA: TGTGCCAGCAGCCCAATGGGGTACGAGCAGTACTTC
D gene: NA
clone size: few
V gene: TRBV12-3/TRBV12-4
J gene: TRBJ2-7